These T cell receptor beta chains were read from a single sample in a study of cytomegalovirus exposure and HLA in healthy donors. Some clones are missing from TCRdb's copy, which holds only in-frame ones; the method was immunoSEQ multiplex PCR. The sample has tens of thousands of clones; 65% to 75% are singletons. Sequenced sample: PBMCs. The receptors here all came from a man aged 25 to 40 in good health and CMV-seronegative. Both conserved end residues are trimmed from each CDR3. Fields, in order: CDR3 protein, D gene, V gene, J gene. D genes are given only for firm matches.

cdr3_aa: ARSLARLAASYEQY
d_call: TRBD2
v_call: TRBV5-3
j_call: TRBJ2-7

cdr3_aa: AWSHPTAVGTDTQY
d_call: -
v_call: TRBV30
j_call: TRBJ2-3

cdr3_aa: ASSFGTGVEKLF
d_call: TRBD1
v_call: TRBV11-1
j_call: TRBJ1-4

cdr3_aa: ASSIWAGVDEKLF
d_call: -
v_call: TRBV13
j_call: TRBJ1-4

cdr3_aa: ASSYSPGMGQAF
d_call: -
v_call: TRBV6-5
j_call: TRBJ1-1

cdr3_aa: ASSLQGQGGYT
d_call: -
v_call: TRBV5-1
j_call: TRBJ1-2

cdr3_aa: ASSVTRTETQY
d_call: -
v_call: TRBV9
j_call: TRBJ2-5

cdr3_aa: ASREYEQY
d_call: -
v_call: TRBV6-1
j_call: TRBJ2-7

cdr3_aa: ASSRLAGAGANVLT
d_call: TRBD2
v_call: TRBV5-4
j_call: TRBJ2-6

cdr3_aa: ASSQRQSYNEQF
d_call: -
v_call: TRBV25-1
j_call: TRBJ2-1

cdr3_aa: ASSPVPSYNEQF
d_call: -
v_call: TRBV5-1
j_call: TRBJ2-1

cdr3_aa: ASSRVGHSYEQY
d_call: -
v_call: TRBV5-1
j_call: TRBJ2-7

cdr3_aa: ATSGTGREKLF
d_call: TRBD1
v_call: TRBV11-1
j_call: TRBJ1-4

cdr3_aa: ACSGTGGAGLFTGELF
d_call: TRBD1
v_call: TRBV30
j_call: TRBJ2-2

cdr3_aa: AWSGNRGLGTEAF
d_call: TRBD1
v_call: TRBV30
j_call: TRBJ1-1

cdr3_aa: ASSLGTGVGTDTQY
d_call: TRBD1
v_call: TRBV7-6
j_call: TRBJ2-3

cdr3_aa: ASSQAYRAGNTIY
d_call: -
v_call: TRBV14
j_call: TRBJ1-3

cdr3_aa: STSLTRQEAYGYT
d_call: -
v_call: TRBV15
j_call: TRBJ1-2

cdr3_aa: ASSPTGSSREQY
d_call: TRBD1
v_call: TRBV6-5
j_call: TRBJ2-7

cdr3_aa: ASSVGGELYEQY
d_call: -
v_call: TRBV9
j_call: TRBJ2-7

cdr3_aa: ATSGGQIDTDTQY
d_call: TRBD1
v_call: TRBV5-1
j_call: TRBJ2-3

cdr3_aa: ASSILTNTEAF
d_call: -
v_call: TRBV19
j_call: TRBJ1-1

cdr3_aa: ASSSLGQGINEQY
d_call: TRBD1
v_call: TRBV5-6
j_call: TRBJ2-7

cdr3_aa: ASSLLAGESGANVLT
d_call: TRBD2
v_call: TRBV5-6
j_call: TRBJ2-6

cdr3_aa: ASSVTGTGTSPLH
d_call: TRBD1
v_call: TRBV7-3
j_call: TRBJ1-6

cdr3_aa: ASILMGGSNQPQH
d_call: -
v_call: TRBV6-1
j_call: TRBJ1-5

cdr3_aa: ASTNTGRSDYGYT
d_call: -
v_call: TRBV9
j_call: TRBJ1-2

cdr3_aa: ASSRTGDHGYT
d_call: TRBD1
v_call: TRBV5-1
j_call: TRBJ1-2

cdr3_aa: ASSALSGTDYGYT
d_call: -
v_call: TRBV4-1
j_call: TRBJ1-2

cdr3_aa: ASSPYGNEQY
d_call: -
v_call: TRBV18
j_call: TRBJ2-7

cdr3_aa: ASSDPGGRDNEQF
d_call: TRBD2
v_call: TRBV6-4
j_call: TRBJ2-1

cdr3_aa: AWSETGVGSPLH
d_call: TRBD1
v_call: TRBV30
j_call: TRBJ1-6

cdr3_aa: ASSLISGGWPSTNYGYT
d_call: TRBD1
v_call: TRBV5-6
j_call: TRBJ1-2

cdr3_aa: ASSQVSGVSNQPQH
d_call: -
v_call: TRBV4-1
j_call: TRBJ1-5

cdr3_aa: ASSMGQHNSPLH
d_call: -
v_call: TRBV2
j_call: TRBJ1-6

cdr3_aa: ASRPRTGYNEQF
d_call: TRBD1
v_call: TRBV27
j_call: TRBJ2-1

cdr3_aa: ASSSGTSGKVSYEQY
d_call: TRBD2
v_call: TRBV13
j_call: TRBJ2-7

cdr3_aa: ASSVDSTPEKLF
d_call: -
v_call: TRBV9
j_call: TRBJ1-4

cdr3_aa: ATGTGMGETQY
d_call: TRBD1
v_call: TRBV10-3
j_call: TRBJ2-5

cdr3_aa: ASSRTVKETQY
d_call: -
v_call: TRBV28
j_call: TRBJ2-5

cdr3_aa: ASRPAGGADTQY
d_call: TRBD2
v_call: TRBV2
j_call: TRBJ2-3

cdr3_aa: ASNLLQGTGGYT
d_call: TRBD1
v_call: TRBV13
j_call: TRBJ1-2

cdr3_aa: ASSIARITNEKLF
d_call: -
v_call: TRBV19
j_call: TRBJ1-4

cdr3_aa: ASSADRGSGNTIY
d_call: TRBD1
v_call: TRBV5-4
j_call: TRBJ1-3

cdr3_aa: ASSYSGTGLYEQY
d_call: TRBD1
v_call: TRBV6-6
j_call: TRBJ2-7

cdr3_aa: SVRGSGNTIY
d_call: -
v_call: TRBV29-1
j_call: TRBJ1-3

cdr3_aa: ASSLFDAAARGYT
d_call: -
v_call: TRBV5-6
j_call: TRBJ1-2

cdr3_aa: ASSHGAGYEQY
d_call: -
v_call: TRBV9
j_call: TRBJ2-7

cdr3_aa: AIRPGTGGTYEQY
d_call: TRBD1
v_call: TRBV10-3
j_call: TRBJ2-7

cdr3_aa: ASSLGARGYDGYT
d_call: -
v_call: TRBV28
j_call: TRBJ1-2

cdr3_aa: ASSLGGGMNNEQF
d_call: TRBD2
v_call: TRBV11-2
j_call: TRBJ2-1

cdr3_aa: ASGSGGNTIY
d_call: -
v_call: TRBV7-3
j_call: TRBJ1-3